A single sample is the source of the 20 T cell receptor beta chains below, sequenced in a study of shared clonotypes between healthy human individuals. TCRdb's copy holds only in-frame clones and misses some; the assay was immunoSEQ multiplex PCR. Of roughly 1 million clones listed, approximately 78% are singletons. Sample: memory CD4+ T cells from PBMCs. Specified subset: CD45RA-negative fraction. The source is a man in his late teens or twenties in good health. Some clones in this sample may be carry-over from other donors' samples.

This CDR3 reads CASGLGAGTGTFNEQFF. In DNA, the CDR3 is TGTGCTAGTGGTTTGGGCGCCGGGACAGGGACTTTCAATGAGCAGTTCTTC. The genes are TRBV12-5 and TRBJ2-1; 9 nucleotides match TRBD1. V lost 1 base, J lost 6 bases, and 10 bases stayed unmatched. CDR1 is LGHNT and CDR2 is FRNRAP in the germline V gene. CDR3 length equals 17 residues.

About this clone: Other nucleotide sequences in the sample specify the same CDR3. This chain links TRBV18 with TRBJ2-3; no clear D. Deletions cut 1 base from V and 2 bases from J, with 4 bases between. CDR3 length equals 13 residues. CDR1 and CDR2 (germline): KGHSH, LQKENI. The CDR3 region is CASSPQPTDTQYF. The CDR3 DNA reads TGTGCCAGCTCACCACAGCCCACAGATACGCAGTATTTT.

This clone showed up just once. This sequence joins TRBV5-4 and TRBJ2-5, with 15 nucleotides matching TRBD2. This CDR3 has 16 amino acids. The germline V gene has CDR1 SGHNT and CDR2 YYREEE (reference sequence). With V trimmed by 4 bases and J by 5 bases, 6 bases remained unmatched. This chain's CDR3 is CASSLRTSGRAETQYF. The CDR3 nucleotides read TGTGCCAGCAGCCTAAGGACTAGCGGGAGGGCGGAGACCCAGTACTTC.

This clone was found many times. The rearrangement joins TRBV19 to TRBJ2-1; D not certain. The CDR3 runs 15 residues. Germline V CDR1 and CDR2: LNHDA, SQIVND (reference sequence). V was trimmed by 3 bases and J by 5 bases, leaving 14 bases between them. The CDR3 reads CASSMFSTWNNEQFF. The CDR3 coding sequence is TGTGCCAGTAGTATGTTCTCCACATGGAACAATGAGCAGTTCTTC.

CDR3: CASSPLGGSSLNEQYF. As DNA, the CDR3 is TGTGCCAGCAGTCCCTTGGGCGGGAGTAGTCTAAACGAGCAGTACTTC. This chain uses TRBV28 with TRBJ2-7; 7 bases agree with TRBD2. With V trimmed by 5 bases and J by 5 bases, 15 bases remained unmatched. Germline loops: CDR1 MDHEN, CDR2 SYDVKM. The CDR3 length is 16 residues. Together with reference TRBV28 and TRBJ2-7, the CDR3 gives the full variable domain: DVKVTQSSRYLVKRTGEKVFLECVQDMDHENMFWYRQDPGLGLRLIYFSYDVKMKEKGDIPEGYSVSREKKERFSLILESASTNQTSMYLCASSPLGGSSLNEQYFGPGTRLTVT.

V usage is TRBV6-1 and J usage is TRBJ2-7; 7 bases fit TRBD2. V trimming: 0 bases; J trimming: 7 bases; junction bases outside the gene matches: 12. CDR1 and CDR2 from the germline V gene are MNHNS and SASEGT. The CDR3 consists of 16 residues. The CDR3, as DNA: TGTGCCAGCAGTGAAGCGCAAGAGCGGGGAGGACGGGAGCAGTACTTC. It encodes CASSEAQERGGREQYF.

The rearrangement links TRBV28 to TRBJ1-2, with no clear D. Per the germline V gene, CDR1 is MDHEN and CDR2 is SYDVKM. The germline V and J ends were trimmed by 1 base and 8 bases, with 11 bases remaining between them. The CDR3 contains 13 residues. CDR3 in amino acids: CASSLSEVRGYTF. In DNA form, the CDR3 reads TGTGCCAGCAGTTTATCCGAGGTACGGGGCTACACCTTC.

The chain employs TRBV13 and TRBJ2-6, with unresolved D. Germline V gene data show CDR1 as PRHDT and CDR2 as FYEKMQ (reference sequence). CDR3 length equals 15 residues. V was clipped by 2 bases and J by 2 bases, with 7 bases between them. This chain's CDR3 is CASSLLGPGANVLTF. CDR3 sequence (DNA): TGTGCCAGCAGCTTACTAGGTCCTGGGGCCAACGTCCTGACTTTC.

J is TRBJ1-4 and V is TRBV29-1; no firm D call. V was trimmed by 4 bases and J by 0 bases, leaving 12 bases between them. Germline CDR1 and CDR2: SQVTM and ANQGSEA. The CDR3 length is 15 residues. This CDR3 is CSVAGSFATNEKLFF. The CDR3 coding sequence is TGCAGCGTTGCGGGATCCTTCGCAACTAATGAAAAACTGTTTTTT.

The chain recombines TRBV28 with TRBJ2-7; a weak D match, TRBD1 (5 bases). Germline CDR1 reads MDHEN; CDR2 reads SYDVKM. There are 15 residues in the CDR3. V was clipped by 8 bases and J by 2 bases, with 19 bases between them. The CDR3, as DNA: TGTGCCAGCTCTCCCTTCATAGACAGAGCCTACGAGCAGTACTTC. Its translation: CASSPFIDRAYEQYF.

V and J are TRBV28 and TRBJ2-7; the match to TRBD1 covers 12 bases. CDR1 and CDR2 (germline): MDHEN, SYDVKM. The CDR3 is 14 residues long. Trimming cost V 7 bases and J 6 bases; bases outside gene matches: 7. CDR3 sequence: CASTKGQGAREQYF. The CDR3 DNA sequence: TGTGCCAGCACCAAGGGACAGGGGGCTCGCGAGCAGTACTTC.

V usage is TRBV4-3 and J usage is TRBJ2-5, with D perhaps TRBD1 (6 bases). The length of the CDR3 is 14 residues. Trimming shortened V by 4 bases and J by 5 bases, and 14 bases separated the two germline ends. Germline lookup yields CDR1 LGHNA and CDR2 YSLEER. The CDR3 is CASSRRGGGETQYF. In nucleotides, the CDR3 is TGCGCCAGCAGCCGGCGAGGGGGTGGGGAGACCCAGTACTTC.

The CDR3 DNA follows: TGTGCCATCAGTGAGTCTGGGGCGGCGAACACCGGGGAGCTGTTTTTT. Translating it yields CAISESGAANTGELFF. The chain combines TRBV10-3 with TRBJ2-2, with D possibly TRBD1 on 5 matching bases. This CDR3 is 16 amino acids long. Germline V gene sequence: CDR1 ENHRY, CDR2 SYGVKD. Trimming stripped 0 bases from V and 0 bases from J, with 8 bases between.

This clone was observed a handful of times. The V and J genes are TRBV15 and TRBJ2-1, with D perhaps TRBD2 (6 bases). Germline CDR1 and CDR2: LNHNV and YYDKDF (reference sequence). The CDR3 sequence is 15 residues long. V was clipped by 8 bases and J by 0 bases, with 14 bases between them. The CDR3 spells CATHTASVSYNEQFF. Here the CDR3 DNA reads TGTGCCACCCACACCGCTAGCGTCTCCTACAATGAGCAGTTCTTC.

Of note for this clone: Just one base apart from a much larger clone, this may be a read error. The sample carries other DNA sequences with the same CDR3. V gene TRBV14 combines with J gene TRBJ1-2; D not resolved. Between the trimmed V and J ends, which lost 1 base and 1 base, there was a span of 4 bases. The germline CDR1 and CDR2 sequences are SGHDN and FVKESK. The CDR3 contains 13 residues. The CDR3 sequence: CASSQGGNYGYTF. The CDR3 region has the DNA TGTGCCAGCAGCCAAGGGGGTAACTATGGCTACACCTTC.

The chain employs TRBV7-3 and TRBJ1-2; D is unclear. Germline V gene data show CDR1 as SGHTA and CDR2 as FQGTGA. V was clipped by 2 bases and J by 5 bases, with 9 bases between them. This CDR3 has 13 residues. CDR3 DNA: TGTGCCAGCAGCTTACTGGGTGGATATGGCTACACCTTC. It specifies CASSLLGGYGYTF.

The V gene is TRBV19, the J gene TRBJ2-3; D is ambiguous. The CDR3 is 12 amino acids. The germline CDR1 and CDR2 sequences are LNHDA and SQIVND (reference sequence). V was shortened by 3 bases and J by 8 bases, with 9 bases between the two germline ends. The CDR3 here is CASSILGGTQYF. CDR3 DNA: TGTGCCAGTAGTATTCTGGGCGGTACGCAGTATTTT.

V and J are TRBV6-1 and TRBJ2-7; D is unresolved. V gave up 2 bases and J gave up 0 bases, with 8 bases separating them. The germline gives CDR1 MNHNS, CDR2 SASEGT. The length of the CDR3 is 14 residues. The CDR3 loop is CASSEPGSSYEQYF. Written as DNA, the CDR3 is TGTGCCAGCAGTGAACCGGGTAGCTCCTACGAGCAGTACTTC.

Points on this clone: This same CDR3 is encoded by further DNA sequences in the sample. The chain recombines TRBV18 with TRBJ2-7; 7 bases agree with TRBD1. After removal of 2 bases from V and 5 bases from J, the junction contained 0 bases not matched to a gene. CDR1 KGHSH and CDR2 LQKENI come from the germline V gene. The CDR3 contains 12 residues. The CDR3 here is CASSPTGDEQYF. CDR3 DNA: TGTGCCAGCTCACCAACAGGGGACGAGCAGTACTTC.

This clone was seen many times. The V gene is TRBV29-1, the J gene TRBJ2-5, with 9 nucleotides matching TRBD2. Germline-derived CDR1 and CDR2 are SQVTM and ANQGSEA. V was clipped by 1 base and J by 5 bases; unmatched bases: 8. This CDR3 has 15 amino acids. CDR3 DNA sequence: TGCAGCGTTGAAGGGGCTAGCGGGAAGGTTGAGACCCAGTACTTC. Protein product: CSVEGASGKVETQYF.